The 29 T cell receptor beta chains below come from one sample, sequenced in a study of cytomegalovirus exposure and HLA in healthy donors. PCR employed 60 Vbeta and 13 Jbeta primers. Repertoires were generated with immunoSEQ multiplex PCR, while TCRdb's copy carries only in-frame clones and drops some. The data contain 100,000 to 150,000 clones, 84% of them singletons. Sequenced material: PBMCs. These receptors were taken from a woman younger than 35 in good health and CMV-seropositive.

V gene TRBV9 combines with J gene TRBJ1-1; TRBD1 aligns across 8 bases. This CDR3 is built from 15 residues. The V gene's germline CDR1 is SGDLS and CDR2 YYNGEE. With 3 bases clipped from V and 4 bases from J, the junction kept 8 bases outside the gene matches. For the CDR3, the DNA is TGTGCCAGCAGCGACCATCCTACAGGGGGCACTGAAGCTTTCTTT. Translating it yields CASSDHPTGGTEAFF.

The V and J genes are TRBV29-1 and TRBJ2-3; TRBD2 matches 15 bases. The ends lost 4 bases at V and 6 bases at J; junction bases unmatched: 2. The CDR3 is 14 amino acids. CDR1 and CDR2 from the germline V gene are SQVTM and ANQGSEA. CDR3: CSVGGLAGGDTQYF. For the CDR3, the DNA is TGCAGCGTTGGAGGACTAGCGGGGGGGGATACGCAGTATTTT.

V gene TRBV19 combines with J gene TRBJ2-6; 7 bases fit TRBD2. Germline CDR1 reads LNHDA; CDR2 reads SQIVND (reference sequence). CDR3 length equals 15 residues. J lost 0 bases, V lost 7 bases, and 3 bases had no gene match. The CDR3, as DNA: TGTGCCAGTACGGGGGGTCTCTCTGGGGCCAACGTCCTGACTTTC. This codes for CASTGGLSGANVLTF.

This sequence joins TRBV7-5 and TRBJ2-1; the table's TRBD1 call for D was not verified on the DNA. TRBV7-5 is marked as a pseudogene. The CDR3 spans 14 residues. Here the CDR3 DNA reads TGTGCCAGAAGCTTTCACACATATTACAATGAGCAGTTCTTC. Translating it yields CARSFHTYYNEQFF.

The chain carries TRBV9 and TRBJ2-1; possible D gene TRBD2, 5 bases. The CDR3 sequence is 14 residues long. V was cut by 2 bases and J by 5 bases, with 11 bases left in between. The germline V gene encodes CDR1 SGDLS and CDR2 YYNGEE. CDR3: CASSVFDGDNEQFF. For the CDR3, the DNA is TGTGCCAGCAGCGTGTTCGACGGGGACAATGAGCAGTTCTTC.

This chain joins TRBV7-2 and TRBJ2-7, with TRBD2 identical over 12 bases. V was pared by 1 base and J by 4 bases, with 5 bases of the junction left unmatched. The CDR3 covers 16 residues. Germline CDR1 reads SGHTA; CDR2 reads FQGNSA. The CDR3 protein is CASSLGPTSGGYEQYF. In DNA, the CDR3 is TGTGCCAGCAGCTTAGGCCCCACTAGCGGGGGGTACGAGCAGTACTTC.

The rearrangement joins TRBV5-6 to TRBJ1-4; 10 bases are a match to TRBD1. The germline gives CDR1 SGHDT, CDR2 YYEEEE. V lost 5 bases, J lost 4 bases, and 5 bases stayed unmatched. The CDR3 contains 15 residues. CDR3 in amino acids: CASSPGTGVNEKLFF. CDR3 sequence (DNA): TGTGCCAGCAGTCCCGGGACAGGGGTTAATGAAAAACTGTTTTTT. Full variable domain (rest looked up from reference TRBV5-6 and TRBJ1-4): DAGVTQSPTHLIKTRGQQVTLRCSPKSGHDTVSWYQQALGQGPQFIFQYYEEEERQRGNFPDRFSGHQFPNYSSELNVNALLLGDSALYLCASSPGTGVNEKLFFGSGTQLSVL.

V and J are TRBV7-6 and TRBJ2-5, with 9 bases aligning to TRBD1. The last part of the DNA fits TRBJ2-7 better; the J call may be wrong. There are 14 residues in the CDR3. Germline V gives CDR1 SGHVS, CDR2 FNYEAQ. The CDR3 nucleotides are TGTGCCAGCAGCTTCGGGACAGGGTCCTACGAGCAGTACTTC. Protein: CASSFGTGSYEQYF.

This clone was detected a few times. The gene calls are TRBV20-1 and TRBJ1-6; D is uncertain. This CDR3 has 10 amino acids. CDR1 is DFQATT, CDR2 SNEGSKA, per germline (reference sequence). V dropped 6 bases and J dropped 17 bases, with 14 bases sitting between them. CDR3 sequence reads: CSAAHSRIHF. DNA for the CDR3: TGCAGTGCCGCACATTCGAGGATCCACTTT.

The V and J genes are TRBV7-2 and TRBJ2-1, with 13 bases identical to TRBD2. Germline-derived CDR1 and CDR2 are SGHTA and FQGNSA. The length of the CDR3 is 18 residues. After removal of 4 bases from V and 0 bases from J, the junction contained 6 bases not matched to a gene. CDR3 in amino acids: CASSSPTSGGLSYNEQFF. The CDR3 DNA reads TGTGCCAGCAGCTCACCGACTAGCGGGGGGCTCTCCTACAATGAGCAGTTCTTC.

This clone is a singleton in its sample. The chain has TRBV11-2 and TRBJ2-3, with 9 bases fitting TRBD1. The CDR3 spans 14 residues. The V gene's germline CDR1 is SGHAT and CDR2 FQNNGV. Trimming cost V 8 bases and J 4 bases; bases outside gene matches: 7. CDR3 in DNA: TGTGCCAGCGGAGGACAGGGGAGTTCAGATACGCAGTATTTT. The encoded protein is CASGGQGSSDTQYF.

In nucleotides, the CDR3 is TGTGCCAGCAGCCAGGAATCTAGCGGGGTTCAAGATACGCAGTATTTT. Translated: CASSQESSGVQDTQYF. This sequence joins TRBV13 and TRBJ2-3; 9 bases agree with TRBD2. V was pared by 5 bases and J by 5 bases, with 11 bases of the junction left unmatched. This CDR3 contains 16 residues. Germline CDR1 reads PRHDT; CDR2 reads FYEKMQ (reference sequence).

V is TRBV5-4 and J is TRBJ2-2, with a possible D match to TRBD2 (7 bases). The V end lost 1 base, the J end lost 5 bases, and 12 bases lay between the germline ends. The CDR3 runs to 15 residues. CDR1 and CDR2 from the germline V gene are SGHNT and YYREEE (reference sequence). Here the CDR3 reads CASSLRGAGTGELFF. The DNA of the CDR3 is TGTGCCAGCAGCTTGCGGGGGGCGGGAACCGGGGAGCTGTTTTTT.

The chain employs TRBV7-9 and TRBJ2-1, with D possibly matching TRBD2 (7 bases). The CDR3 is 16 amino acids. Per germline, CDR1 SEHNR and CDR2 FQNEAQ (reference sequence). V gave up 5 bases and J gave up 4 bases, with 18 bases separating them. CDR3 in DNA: TGTGCCAGCAGCCCGGCGGCGGGGGCAGAATACAATGAGCAGTTCTTC. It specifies CASSPAAGAEYNEQFF.

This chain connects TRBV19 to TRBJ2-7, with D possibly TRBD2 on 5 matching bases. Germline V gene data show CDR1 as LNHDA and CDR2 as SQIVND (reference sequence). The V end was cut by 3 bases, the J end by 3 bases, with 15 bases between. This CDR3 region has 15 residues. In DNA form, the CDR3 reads TGTGCCAGTAGTATGGTGTCAGGTCGGGACTACGAGCAGTACTTC. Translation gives CASSMVSGRDYEQYF.

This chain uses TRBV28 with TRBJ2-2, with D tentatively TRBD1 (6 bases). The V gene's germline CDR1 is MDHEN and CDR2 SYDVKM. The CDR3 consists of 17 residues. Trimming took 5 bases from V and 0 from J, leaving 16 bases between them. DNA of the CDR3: TGTGCCAGCAGTCCCCTATGGGGGACATCGAACACCGGGGAGCTGTTTTTT. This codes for CASSPLWGTSNTGELFF.

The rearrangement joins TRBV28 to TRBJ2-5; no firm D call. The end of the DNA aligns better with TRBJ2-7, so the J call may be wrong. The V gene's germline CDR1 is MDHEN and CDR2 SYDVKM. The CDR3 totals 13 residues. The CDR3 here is CASTVAGTYEQYF. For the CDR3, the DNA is TGTGCCAGCACCGTGGCAGGTACCTACGAGCAGTACTTC.

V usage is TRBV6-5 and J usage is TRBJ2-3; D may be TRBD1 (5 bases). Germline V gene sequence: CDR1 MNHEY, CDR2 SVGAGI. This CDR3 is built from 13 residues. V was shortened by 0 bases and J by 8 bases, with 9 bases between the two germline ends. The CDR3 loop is CASSYSGAGTQYF. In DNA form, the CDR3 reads TGTGCCAGCAGTTACTCTGGGGCAGGTACGCAGTATTTT.

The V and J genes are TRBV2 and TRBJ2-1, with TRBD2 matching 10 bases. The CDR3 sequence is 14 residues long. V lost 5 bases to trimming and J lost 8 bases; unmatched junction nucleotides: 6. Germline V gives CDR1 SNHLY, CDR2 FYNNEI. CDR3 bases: TGTGCCAGCAGTTGGAGCGGGGGGGTGGATGAGCAGTTCTTC. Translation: CASSWSGGVDEQFF.

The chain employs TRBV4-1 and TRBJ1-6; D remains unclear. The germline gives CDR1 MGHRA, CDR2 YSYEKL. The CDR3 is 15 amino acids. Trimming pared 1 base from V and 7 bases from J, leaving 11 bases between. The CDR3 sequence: CASSQGHSENSPLHF. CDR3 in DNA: TGCGCCAGCAGCCAAGGTCATAGTGAGAATTCACCCCTCCACTTT.

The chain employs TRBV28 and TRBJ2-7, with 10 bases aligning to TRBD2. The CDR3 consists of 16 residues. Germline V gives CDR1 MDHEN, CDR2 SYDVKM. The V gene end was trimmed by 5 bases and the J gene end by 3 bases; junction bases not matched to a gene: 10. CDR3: CASSPSPPSGGYEQYF. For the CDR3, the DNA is TGTGCCAGCAGTCCCTCTCCCCCTAGCGGGGGCTACGAGCAGTACTTC.

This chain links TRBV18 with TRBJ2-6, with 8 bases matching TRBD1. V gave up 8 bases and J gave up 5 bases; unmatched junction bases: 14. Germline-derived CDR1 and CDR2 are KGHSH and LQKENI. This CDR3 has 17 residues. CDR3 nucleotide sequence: TGTGCCAGCACACAGGGGGACAGTTCCCTTAGGGCCAACGTCCTGACTTTC. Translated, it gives CASTQGDSSLRANVLTF.

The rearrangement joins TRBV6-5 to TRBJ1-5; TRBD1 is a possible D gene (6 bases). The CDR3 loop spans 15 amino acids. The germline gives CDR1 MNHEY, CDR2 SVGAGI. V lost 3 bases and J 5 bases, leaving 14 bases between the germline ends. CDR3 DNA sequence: TGTGCCAGCAGTTATGAAGGGGGATTCGATCAGCCCCAGCATTTT. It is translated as CASSYEGGFDQPQHF.

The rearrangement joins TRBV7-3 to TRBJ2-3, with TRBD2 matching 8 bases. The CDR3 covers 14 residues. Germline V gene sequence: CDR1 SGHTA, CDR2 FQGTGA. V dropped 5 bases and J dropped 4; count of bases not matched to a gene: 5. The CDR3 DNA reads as TGTGCCAGCAGCCGAAGCGGGGGCGCAGATACGCAGTATTTT. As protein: CASSRSGGADTQYF.

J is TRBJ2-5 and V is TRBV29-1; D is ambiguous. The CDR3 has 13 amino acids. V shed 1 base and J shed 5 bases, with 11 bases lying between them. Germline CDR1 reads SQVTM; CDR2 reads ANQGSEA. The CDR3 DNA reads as TGCAGCGTTGAAGTTGAGGATAGCGAGACCCAGTACTTC. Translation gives CSVEVEDSETQYF.

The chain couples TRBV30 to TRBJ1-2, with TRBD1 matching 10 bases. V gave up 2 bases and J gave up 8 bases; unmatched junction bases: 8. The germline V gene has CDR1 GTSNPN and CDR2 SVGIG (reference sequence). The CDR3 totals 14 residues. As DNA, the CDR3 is TGTGCCTGGAGTAGCCGGGACAGGGGACGAGGCTACACCTTC. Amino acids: CAWSSRDRGRGYTF.

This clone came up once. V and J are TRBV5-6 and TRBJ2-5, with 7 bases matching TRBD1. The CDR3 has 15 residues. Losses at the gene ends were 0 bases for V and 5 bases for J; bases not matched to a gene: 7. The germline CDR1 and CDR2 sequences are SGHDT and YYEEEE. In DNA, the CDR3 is TGTGCCAGCAGCTTGGACAGGGGAATTGGGGAGACCCAGTACTTC. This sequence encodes CASSLDRGIGETQYF.

The DNA of the CDR3 is TGTGCCAGCAGAGCTGGACAGGGGGCGGAAGCTTTCTTT. This codes for CASRAGQGAEAFF. The V gene is TRBV6-5, the J gene TRBJ1-1, with 11 nucleotides matching TRBD1. CDR1 and CDR2 from the germline V gene are MNHEY and SVGAGI. V dropped 6 bases and J dropped 8; count of bases not matched to a gene: 5. This CDR3 is built from 13 residues.

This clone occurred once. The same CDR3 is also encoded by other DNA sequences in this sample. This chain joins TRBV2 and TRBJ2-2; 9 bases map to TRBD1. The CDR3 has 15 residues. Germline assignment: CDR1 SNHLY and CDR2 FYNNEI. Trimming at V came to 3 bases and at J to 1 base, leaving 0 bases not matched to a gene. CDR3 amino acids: CASSEGQGNTGELFF. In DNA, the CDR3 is TGTGCCAGCAGTGAGGGACAGGGGAACACCGGGGAGCTGTTTTTT. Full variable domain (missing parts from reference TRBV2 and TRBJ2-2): EPEVTQTPSHQVTQMGQEVILRCVPISNHLYFYWYRQILGQKVEFLVSFYNNEISEKSEIFDDQFSVERPDGSNFTLKIRSTKLEDSAMYFCASSEGQGNTGELFFGEGSRLTVL.